The TCR beta chain under discussion was sequenced for a study of blood T cell repertoires in COVID-19. The CDR3 contains 15 residues. Germline CDR1 reads GTSNPN; CDR2 reads SVGIG (reference sequence). Regarding this clone: At one end the junction does not follow the germline gene, possibly because of a read error.

Repertoires were generated with immunoSEQ multiplex PCR, while TCRdb's copy carries only in-frame clones and drops some. The sample has 200,000 to 250,000 clones, around nine tenths seen once; the top ten hold 1.4% to 1.5%. The rearrangement joins TRBV30 to TRBJ2-4; 9 nucleotides line up with TRBD1. The origin of this receptor is a man aged 18 to 35 with active or convalescent COVID-19. The sample consisted of peripheral blood. The CDR3: CAWSGPGTGPSGRHF. As DNA, the CDR3 is TGTGCCTGGAGCGGACCCGGGACAGGGCCCTCAGGGAGGCACTTC.